The present T cell receptor beta chain was sequenced within a study of blood T cell repertoires in COVID-19. Across the whole study: Acute and convalescent COVID-19 samples came from the United States, Italy and Spain. The analysed material was cDNA or gDNA that came from T cells, B-cell-depleted T cells, or PBMCs.

Sequenced by immunoSEQ multiplex PCR; TCRdb stores in-frame clones only, minus some. The sample holds approximately 360,000 clones, over 75% seen once. This CDR3 region has 16 residues. Germline V CDR1 and CDR2: SGHTA, FQGTGA. Trimming removed 5 bases from V and 5 bases from J; junction bases left unmatched: 8. The sequence derives from a woman younger than 45 with acute COVID-19. The sequencing sample was made of PBMCs or T cells enriched from blood (not recorded which). The V and J genes are TRBV7-3 and TRBJ2-3; TRBD2 matches at 12 bases. The CDR3 sequence is CASSPGTSGFRDTQYF. In DNA, the CDR3 is TGTGCCAGCAGCCCGGGGACTAGCGGGTTTAGAGATACGCAGTATTTT.